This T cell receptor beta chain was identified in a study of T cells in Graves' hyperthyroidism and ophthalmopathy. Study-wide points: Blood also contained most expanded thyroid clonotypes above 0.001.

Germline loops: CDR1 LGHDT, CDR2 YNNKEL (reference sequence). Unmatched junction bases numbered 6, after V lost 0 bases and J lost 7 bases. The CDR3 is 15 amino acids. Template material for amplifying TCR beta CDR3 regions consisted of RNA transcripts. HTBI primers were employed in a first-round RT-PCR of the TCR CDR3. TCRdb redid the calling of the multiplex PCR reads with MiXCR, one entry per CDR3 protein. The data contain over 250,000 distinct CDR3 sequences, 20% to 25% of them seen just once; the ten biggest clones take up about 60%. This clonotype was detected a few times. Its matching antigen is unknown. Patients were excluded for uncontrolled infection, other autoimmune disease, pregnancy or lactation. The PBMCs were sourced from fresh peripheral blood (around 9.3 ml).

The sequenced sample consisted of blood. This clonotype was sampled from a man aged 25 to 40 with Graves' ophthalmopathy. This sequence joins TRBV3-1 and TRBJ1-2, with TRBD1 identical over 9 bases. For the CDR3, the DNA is TGTGCCAGCAGCCAAGAGGGGACAGGGATGGGTGGCTACACCTTC. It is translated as CASSQEGTGMGGYTF.